This T cell receptor (beta chain) comes out of a study of blood T cell repertoires in COVID-19. CDR3 size: 15 residues. Germline CDR1 reads SGHTA; CDR2 reads FQGNSA. Comment on this clone: The junction shows a germline mismatch at one end, possibly a read error.

TCRdb's copy holds only in-frame clones and misses some; the assay was immunoSEQ multiplex PCR. This table has about 66,000 clones, about 80% appearing once. The origin of this receptor is a man aged 55 to 69 with acute or convalescent COVID-19. The sample comprised peripheral blood. The V gene is TRBV7-2, the J gene TRBJ2-2, with D possibly being TRBD1 (6 bases). The CDR3 bases are TGTGCCAGCAGCCTAGCCGGACAGTTCACCGGGGAGCTGTTTTTT. Its translation is CASSLAGQFTGELFF.